The clone carrying this T cell receptor beta chain was counted many times. The CDR3 is 13 residues long. With 4 bases removed from V and 5 bases from J, the gap between germline ends came to 11 bases. CDR1 is MNHNS, CDR2 SASEGT, per germline. Using unique molecular identifiers, the investigators prepared the TCRbeta library. Via MiXCR, TCRdb re-called the PCR reads, giving one row per CDR3 protein. The sample has approximately 170,000 distinct CDR3 sequences, over 8.5% seen once. This sample is drawn from a study of T-cell reconstitution after alpha-beta-depleted transplantation in children. This TCR was recovered from a boy between 2 and 10 years old with acute myeloid leukemia, due to receive a stem cell transplant. The specimen comprised PBMCs, sampled before TCRalphabeta/CD19-depleted stem cell transplant. The rearrangement joins TRBV6-1 to TRBJ2-5; the D is unclear. The CDR3 region is CASSVLVRETQYF. DNA of the CDR3: TGTGCCAGCAGTGTCCTAGTTCGGGAGACCCAGTACTTC.